This T cell receptor (beta chain) came from a study of graft-versus-host responses after intestinal transplantation (dated by TCRdb to about 2021). Some background on the complete study: Recipients received multivisceral, liver-intestinal, or isolated intestinal transplants. Alloreactive clones were identified by sequencing pre-transplant mixed lymphocyte reaction products and comparing them with unstimulated pre-transplant donor and recipient T cells. Rather than going through the commercial service, samples from a few later patients were sequenced in-house on an Illumina MiSeq and processed with MiXCR. Every recipient was given anti-thymocyte globulin induction, followed by roughly 3 years of maintenance tacrolimus and steroids. Donor T cell macrochimerism was defined as a peak of at least 4% donor T cells among recipient peripheral blood mononuclear cells. Of the roughly 24 intestinal transplant recipients enrolled in the cohort, one of whom was a retransplant, 3 patients without pretransplant specimens were excluded. After intestinal transplantation, graft-versus-host and host-versus-graft alloreactive T cell clones in the graft, circulation and bone marrow were tracked using bulk TCR-beta CDR3 sequencing. General conclusions and limits of the study: The conclusions were limited by the relatively low number and heterogeneity of the intestinal transplant patients. Early after transplant, declines in HvG clones were associated with peak levels of circulating GvH clones. In patients with donor T cell macrochimerism, the allografts had high GvH to HvG T cell clonal ratios. GvH clones were detected in recipient bone marrow, and some of these GvH clones were observed earlier in ileal mucosa or blood, consistent with an intestinal mucosal origin.

The CDR3 measures 12 amino acids from cysteine to phenylalanine. CDR3 DNA only is kept here, 36 bases in frame from base 1. In the germline V gene (reference sequence), CDR1 corresponds to SGHNT and CDR2 to YYREEE. V is pared back by 4 bases and J by 7 bases, with 10 bases lying between the germline termini. The sample's time point label, in plain terms: cells obtained before transplantation from donor or recipient. CD3+CD4+ and CD3+CD8+ populations were FACS-sorted from unstimulated pre-transplant donor and recipient cells taken from spleen or lymph nodes. Library generation was performed with the immunoSEQ multiplex PCR assay. For most patients, genomic DNA was isolated using the Qiagen DNeasy Blood and Tissue Kit and was shipped frozen to Adaptive Biotechnologies for TCR sequencing. Adaptive Biotechnologies carried out high-throughput TCR-beta CDR3 sequencing of genomic DNA for most patients. As for how the authors treated the data: TCR sequencing data were retrieved from Adaptive's ImmunoSEQ software for roughly 17 patients, whereas three other patients were processed with MiXCR and VDJtools. To correct CD4 versus CD8 sorting errors, any sequence found in both subsets at a frequency ratio below 5:1 was removed. Because the origin of CDR3 nucleotide sequences shared between donor and recipient could not be assigned, those sequences were removed. To be classed as alloreactive, a clone needed at least 2-fold expansion over unstimulated cells and a minimum CFSE-low frequency of 0.002% (template counts) or 0.001% (read counts). A clone was considered mappable if detected in the sequenced pre-transplant spleen, lymph node, or MLR CFSE-low populations of the donor or recipient. The cumulative frequency of alloreactive clones was calculated as a percentage of all sequences, weighted by copy number. In TCRdb, the immuneACCESS table is reduced to in-frame sequences with V and J assigned. These tables do not hold every clone; where another copy was compared, an unresolved V gene accounts for under half, and the others remain unexplained. V, J and clone size are taken as reported in that table, and D and trimming were inferred from the DNA itself. The sample table shows roughly 98,000 clones, and 85% to 95% are seen once. Approximately 1.1% of the sample comes from the top ten.

In its sample, this clone was seen a few times. No antigen is known for it. No base qualities exist here, and no much larger clone lies one base off it. This receptor was identified in a human donor who was the organ donor for an intestinal transplant. The chain is assembled from TRBV5-4 and TRBJ2-3, with no confident D gene call. The sample was unstimulated CD8+ T cells sorted from spleen or lymph node cells, taken before transplant. The DNA sequence is given as TGTGCCAGCAGCCCTACTCCCAATACGCAGTATTTT. Its coded protein is CASSPTPNTQYF.